What follows are 22 T cell receptor beta chains derived from one specimen sequenced in a study of T-cell memory formation after mild COVID-19. From the 5' RACE reads, TCRdb called clonotypes with MiXCR, one entry per CDR3 protein. Here the sample spans about 360,000 distinct CDR3 sequences, 13% to 15% being singletons. The specimen was PBMCs or a T cell subset sorted from them (not recorded which). The receptors derive from a man between 18 and 29 years old who had mild COVID-19 (a few samples of this study predate the infection). Cell type and time point are not known.

The chain links TRBV4-1 to TRBJ1-5; weak D call: TRBD1 (5 bases). The CDR3 is made up of 14 amino acids. Trimming cost V 1 base and J 3 bases, with 7 bases left between them. Germline V gene lookup returns CDR1 MGHRA and CDR2 YSYEKL. CDR3 loop: CASSQGQSNQPQHF. The CDR3 coding sequence is TGCGCCAGCAGCCAAGGACAGTCCAATCAGCCCCAGCATTTT.

The chain recombines TRBV12-3 or TRBV12-4 with TRBJ1-3; D is perhaps TRBD1 (5 bases). The length of the CDR3 is 14 residues. V lost 3 bases and J lost 4, with 10 bases in between. The CDR3 nucleotides are TGTGCCAGCAGTTTCGGGGGGGACGGAAACACCATATATTTT. It yields the protein CASSFGGDGNTIYF.

The chain has TRBV12-3 or TRBV12-4 and TRBJ1-1; D ambiguous. V lost 6 bases and J lost 4, with 12 bases in between. The CDR3 consists of 13 residues. The CDR3: CASSPNIGTEAFF. The CDR3 DNA follows: TGTGCCAGCAGCCCAAATATCGGCACTGAAGCTTTCTTT.

This chain links TRBV9 with TRBJ2-1; weak D call: TRBD1 (5 bases). The CDR3 runs to 15 residues. The ends were cut back, 3 bases at V and 0 bases at J, with 10 bases in the middle. Looked up from germline, CDR1 is SGDLS and CDR2 is YYNGEE. The CDR3 loop is CASSEQGSSYNEQFF. CDR3 nucleotide sequence: TGTGCCAGCAGCGAGCAGGGCTCCTCCTACAATGAGCAGTTCTTC.

This clonotype was detected ten times or more. The V gene is TRBV7-8, the J gene TRBJ2-3, with 7 bases lining up with TRBD1. The V segment lost 2 bases and the J segment 4 bases; nucleotides outside the gene matches: 3. CDR3 length: 14 amino acids. Germline V gene sequence: CDR1 SGHVS, CDR2 FQNEAQ. CDR3 nucleotides: TGTGCCAGCAGCTTATCAACAGGGGCAGATACGCAGTATTTT. It yields the protein CASSLSTGADTQYF.

Ten or more counts support this clonotype. The J gene is TRBJ2-1, the V gene TRBV12-3 or TRBV12-4; D is unresolved. The CDR3 consists of 11 residues. The V end lost 7 bases, the J end lost 4 bases, and 5 bases lay between the germline ends. The CDR3 is CASTSYNEQFF. CDR3 sequence (DNA): TGTGCCAGCACTTCGTACAATGAGCAGTTCTTC.

This chain joins TRBV20-1 and TRBJ2-1, with TRBD2 matching 11 bases. CDR1 is DFQATT and CDR2 is SNEGSKA in the germline V gene (reference sequence). This CDR3 spans 15 amino acids. J lost 7 bases, V lost 1 base, and 6 bases had no gene match. The CDR3 protein is CSARGRLAGGNEQFF. The DNA of the CDR3 is TGCAGTGCTAGAGGTCGTCTAGCGGGGGGTAATGAGCAGTTCTTC.

The chain carries TRBV20-1 and TRBJ2-3; 10 positions agree with TRBD2. CDR3 length: 14 residues. CDR1 is DFQATT and CDR2 is SNEGSKA in the germline V gene (reference sequence). J lost 2 bases, V lost 7 bases, and 6 bases had no gene match. CDR3 residues: CSVLAGEVTDTQYF. In nucleotides, the CDR3 is TGCAGTGTTCTAGCGGGGGAGGTCACAGATACGCAGTATTTT.

A few counts support this clonotype. This sequence joins TRBV12-3 or TRBV12-4 and TRBJ2-1; 8 bases are a match to TRBD2. With V trimmed by 3 bases and J by 6 bases, 4 bases remained unmatched. The CDR3 runs to 14 residues. This chain's CDR3 is CASSFGGASNEQFF. DNA for the CDR3: TGTGCCAGCAGTTTCGGGGGGGCCTCCAATGAGCAGTTCTTC.

The chain combines TRBV6-5 with TRBJ1-2, with TRBD1 identical over 9 bases. V lost 5 bases to trimming and J lost 8 bases; unmatched junction nucleotides: 9. Germline-derived CDR1 and CDR2 are MNHEY and SVGAGI. The CDR3 covers 14 residues. CDR3 DNA: TGTGCCAGCAGTGCAACCGGGACAGGGTACGGCTACACCTTC. Translated: CASSATGTGYGYTF.

The chain couples TRBV5-1 to TRBJ2-5, with TRBD2 identical over 11 bases. CDR1 is SGHRS, CDR2 YFSETQ, per germline. V lost 3 bases and J lost 5; bases outside the gene matches: 9. The CDR3 is 16 amino acids. The CDR3 region has the DNA TGCGCCAGCAGCTCGACTAGCGGGGTCCCGGGGGAGACCCAGTACTTC. Its translation: CASSSTSGVPGETQYF.

This clonotype has just one count. V gene TRBV2 combines with J gene TRBJ1-6, with 9 bases identical to TRBD1. The CDR3 runs to 19 residues. The germline gives CDR1 SNHLY, CDR2 FYNNEI. The trim removed 1 base at V and 0 bases at J, leaving 7 bases unmatched. As DNA, the CDR3 is TGTGCCAGCAGTGAAGATGGGACAGGGTATAGCTCCTATAATTCACCCCTCCACTTT. This sequence encodes CASSEDGTGYSSYNSPLHF. Full variable domain (remainder filled in from reference TRBV2 and TRBJ1-6): EPEVTQTPSHQVTQMGQEVILRCVPISNHLYFYWYRQILGQKVEFLVSFYNNEISEKSEIFDDQFSVERPDGSNFTLKIRSTKLEDSAMYFCASSEDGTGYSSYNSPLHFGNGTRLTVT.

This clonotype was counted only a few times. The chain combines TRBV18 with TRBJ2-1, with 9 bases fitting TRBD2. Trimming cost V 2 bases and J 8 bases; bases outside gene matches: 7. This CDR3 spans 15 amino acids. In germline, CDR1 is KGHSH, CDR2 LQKENI. CDR3 loop: CASSPAGGPRDEQFF. The CDR3 DNA follows: TGTGCCAGCTCACCAGCGGGGGGGCCGAGGGATGAGCAGTTCTTC. The full variable domain, rest sourced from reference TRBV18 and TRBJ2-1, is NAGVMQNPRHLVRRRGQEARLRCSPMKGHSHVYWYRQLPEEGLKFMVYLQKENIIDESGMPKERFSAEFPKEGPSILRIQQVVRGDSAAYFCASSPAGGPRDEQFFGPGTRLTVL.

The J gene is TRBJ2-1, the V gene TRBV6-2 or TRBV6-3, with 8 bases identical to TRBD2. The V segment lost 6 bases and the J segment 3 bases; nucleotides outside the gene matches: 10. This CDR3 contains 16 residues. The germline V gene encodes CDR1 MNHEY and CDR2 SVGEGT. The CDR3 loop reads CASSLPLAGNYNEQFF. The CDR3 nucleotides read TGTGCCAGCAGCCTCCCCCTAGCGGGCAACTACAATGAGCAGTTCTTC.

This clonotype turned up a few times. The J gene is TRBJ1-6, the V gene TRBV7-9; 9 bases map to TRBD1. Looked up from germline, CDR1 is SEHNR and CDR2 is FQNEAQ (reference sequence). With 4 bases clipped from V and 15 bases from J, the junction kept 7 bases outside the gene matches. The CDR3 runs 13 residues. The CDR3 is CASSSPGQGLLHF. As DNA, the CDR3 is TGTGCCAGCAGCTCGCCGGGACAGGGCCTCCTCCACTTT. Combining the CDR3 with reference TRBV7-9 and TRBJ1-6 gives the whole variable domain DTGVSQNPRHKITKRGQNVTFRCDPISEHNRLYWYRQTLGQGPEFLTYFQNEAQLEKSRLLSDRFSAERPKGSFSTLEIQRTEQGDSAMYLCASSSPGQGLLHFGNGTRLTVT.

The V call is TRBV14, the J call TRBJ2-2; D call uncertain. V lost 1 base and J lost 6, with 6 bases in between. Germline assignment: CDR1 SGHDN and CDR2 FVKESK. The CDR3 is 13 amino acids. For the CDR3, the DNA is TGTGCCAGCAGCCAAGTCGGAGCCGGGGAGCTGTTTTTT. This codes for CASSQVGAGELFF.

The CDR3 here is CASSLDHSLDNSPLHF. CDR3 DNA: TGTGCCAGCAGCTTGGATCACAGCCTGGATAATTCACCCCTCCACTTT. The chain joins TRBV5-5 to TRBJ1-6; no definite D call. Germline V gene sequence: CDR1 SGHKS, CDR2 YYEKEE (reference sequence). The V end was cut by 0 bases, the J end by 5 bases, with 12 bases between. The CDR3 is 16 residues long.

This clonotype was picked up one time. The rearrangement uses TRBV20-1 and TRBJ1-2; D is perhaps TRBD1 (6 bases). V gave up 6 bases and J gave up 4 bases, with 18 bases separating them. This CDR3 contains 14 residues. Germline-derived CDR1 and CDR2 are DFQATT and SNEGSKA (reference sequence). Here the CDR3 reads CSAQLPGTLYGYTF. In DNA form, the CDR3 reads TGCAGTGCCCAACTTCCCGGGACACTCTATGGCTACACCTTC.

This clonotype was counted many times. The chain is built from TRBV7-2 and TRBJ2-1, with D perhaps given as TRBD1 or TRBD2 (5 bases each). Trimming pared 1 base from V and 8 bases from J, leaving 9 bases between. CDR1 is SGHTA and CDR2 is FQGNSA in the germline V gene. The CDR3 loop spans 13 amino acids. CDR3 sequence: CASSLDRGDEQFF. CDR3 DNA: TGTGCCAGCAGCTTAGATCGAGGGGATGAGCAGTTCTTC.

V is TRBV2 and J is TRBJ1-1, with a possible D match to TRBD1 (5 bases). V shed 2 bases and J shed 2 bases, with 18 bases lying between them. The germline gives CDR1 SNHLY, CDR2 FYNNEI. The CDR3 is 17 residues long. The CDR3: CASSEISPGVLNTEAFF. CDR3 in DNA: TGTGCCAGCAGTGAAATTTCTCCGGGGGTTCTAAACACTGAAGCTTTCTTT. Full variable domain (rest looked up from reference TRBV2 and TRBJ1-1): EPEVTQTPSHQVTQMGQEVILRCVPISNHLYFYWYRQILGQKVEFLVSFYNNEISEKSEIFDDQFSVERPDGSNFTLKIRSTKLEDSAMYFCASSEISPGVLNTEAFFGQGTRLTVV.

This clonotype was counted a few times. This chain joins TRBV5-1 and TRBJ1-1; D call uncertain. Germline V gene lookup returns CDR1 SGHRS and CDR2 YFSETQ. The CDR3 is 16 amino acids. Trimming shortened V by 0 bases and J by 0 bases, and 12 bases separated the two germline ends. The CDR3 region has the DNA TGCGCCAGCAGCTTGGAATTTAGGGCGATGAACACTGAAGCTTTCTTT. It encodes CASSLEFRAMNTEAFF. The complete variable domain, with remaining parts taken from reference TRBV5-1 and TRBJ1-1, reads KAGVTQTPRYLIKTRGQQVTLSCSPISGHRSVSWYQQTPGQGLQFLFEYFSETQRNKGNFPGRFSGRQFSNSRSEMNVSTLELGDSALYLCASSLEFRAMNTEAFFGQGTRLTVV.

The table lists this clonotype with a few counts. This sequence joins TRBV12-3 or TRBV12-4 and TRBJ1-4; D is possibly TRBD1 (5 bases). The CDR3 totals 15 residues. Between the trimmed V and J ends, which lost 6 bases and 0 bases, there was a span of 11 bases. The CDR3 loop is CASRGDGSTNEKLFF. The CDR3, as DNA: TGTGCCAGCAGAGGGGACGGGTCAACTAATGAAAAACTGTTTTTT.